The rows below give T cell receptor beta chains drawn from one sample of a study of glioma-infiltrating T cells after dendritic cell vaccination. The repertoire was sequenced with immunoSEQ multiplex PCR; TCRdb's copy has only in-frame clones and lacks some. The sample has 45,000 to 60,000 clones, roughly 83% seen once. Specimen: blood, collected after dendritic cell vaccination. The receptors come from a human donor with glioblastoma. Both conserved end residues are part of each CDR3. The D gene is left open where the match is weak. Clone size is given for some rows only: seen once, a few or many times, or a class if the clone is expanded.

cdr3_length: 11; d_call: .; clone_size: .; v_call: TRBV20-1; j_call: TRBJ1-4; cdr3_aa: CSAWTYEKLFF; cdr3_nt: TGCAGTGCGTGGACTTATGAAAAACTGTTTTTT
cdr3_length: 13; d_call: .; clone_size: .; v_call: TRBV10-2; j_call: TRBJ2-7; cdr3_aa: CASSERQIYEQYF; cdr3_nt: TGCGCCAGCAGTGAGAGACAGATATACGAGCAGTACTTC
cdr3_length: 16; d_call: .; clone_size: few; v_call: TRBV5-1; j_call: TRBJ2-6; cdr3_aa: CASSPGLSSGANVLTF; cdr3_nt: TGCGCCAGCAGCCCCGGACTTTCCTCTGGGGCCAACGTCCTGACTTTC
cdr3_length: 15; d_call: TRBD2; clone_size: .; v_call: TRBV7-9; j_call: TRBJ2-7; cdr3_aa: CASSLGTSGGYEQYF; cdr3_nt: TGTGCCAGCAGCTTAGGGACTAGCGGGGGTTACGAGCAGTACTTC
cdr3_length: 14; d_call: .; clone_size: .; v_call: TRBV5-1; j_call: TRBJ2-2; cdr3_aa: CASSSSGATGELFF; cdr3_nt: TGCGCCAGCAGCTCATCAGGGGCAACCGGGGAGCTGTTTTTT
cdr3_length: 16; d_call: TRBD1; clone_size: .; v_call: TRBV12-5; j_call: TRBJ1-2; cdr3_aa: CASGPNRDRGLYGYTF; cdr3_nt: TGTGCTAGTGGTCCGAACCGGGACAGGGGGCTGTATGGCTACACCTTC
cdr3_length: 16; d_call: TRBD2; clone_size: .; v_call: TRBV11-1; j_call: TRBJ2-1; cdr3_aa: CASRDSGGAWGVEQFF; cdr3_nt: TGTGCCAGCAGGGACAGCGGGGGGGCCTGGGGCGTTGAGCAGTTCTTC
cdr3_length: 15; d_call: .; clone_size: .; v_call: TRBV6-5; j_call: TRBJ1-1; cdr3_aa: CASSSGGEWNTEAFF; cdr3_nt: TGTGCCAGCAGTTCCGGGGGGGAGTGGAACACTGAAGCTTTCTTT
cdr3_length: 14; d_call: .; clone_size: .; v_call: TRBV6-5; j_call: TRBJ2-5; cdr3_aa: CASSSLRGRETQYF; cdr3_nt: TGTGCCAGCAGTTCCCTAAGGGGTCGCGAGACCCAGTACTTC
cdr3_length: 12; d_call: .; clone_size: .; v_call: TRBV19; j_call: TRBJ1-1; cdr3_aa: CASSIRASEAFF; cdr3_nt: TGTGCCAGTAGTATTCGTGCGAGTGAAGCTTTCTTT
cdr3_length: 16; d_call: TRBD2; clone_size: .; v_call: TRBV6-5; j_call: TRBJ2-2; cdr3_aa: CASSFFSGGDTGELFF; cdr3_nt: TGTGCCAGCAGTTTCTTTAGCGGGGGGGACACCGGGGAGCTGTTTTTT
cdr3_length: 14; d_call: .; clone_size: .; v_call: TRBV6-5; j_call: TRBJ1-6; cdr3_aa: CASSVQGRKSPLHF; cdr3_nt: TGTGCCAGCAGTGTACAGGGTCGGAAGTCACCCCTCCACTTT
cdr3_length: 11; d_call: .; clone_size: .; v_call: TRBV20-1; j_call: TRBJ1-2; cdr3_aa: CSASGLHGYTF; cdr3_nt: TGCAGTGCTAGTGGACTTCATGGCTACACCTTC
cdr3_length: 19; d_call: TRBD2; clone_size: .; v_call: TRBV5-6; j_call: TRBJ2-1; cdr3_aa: CASSLLGSGGPFSYNEQFF; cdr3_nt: TGTGCCAGCAGCTTGTTGGGTAGCGGGGGCCCATTCTCCTACAATGAGCAGTTCTTC
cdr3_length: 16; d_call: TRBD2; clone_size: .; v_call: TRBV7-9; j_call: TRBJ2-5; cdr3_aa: CASSPRTSGGAETQYF; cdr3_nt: TGTGCCAGCAGCCCCCGGACTAGCGGGGGGGCAGAGACCCAGTACTTC
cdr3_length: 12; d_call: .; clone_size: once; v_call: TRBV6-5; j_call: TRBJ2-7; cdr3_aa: CATRGGSYEQYF; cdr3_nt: TGTGCCACCAGGGGGGGTAGTTACGAGCAGTACTTC
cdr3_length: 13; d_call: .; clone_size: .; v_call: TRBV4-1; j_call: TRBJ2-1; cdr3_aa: CASSPAGRNEQFF; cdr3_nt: TGCGCCAGCAGCCCGGCGGGGCGAAATGAGCAGTTCTTC
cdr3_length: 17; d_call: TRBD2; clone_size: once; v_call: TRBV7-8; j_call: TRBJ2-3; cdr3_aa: CASRTSGVPKSTDTQYF; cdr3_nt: TGTGCCAGCAGAACTAGCGGAGTACCTAAATCCACAGATACGCAGTATTTT
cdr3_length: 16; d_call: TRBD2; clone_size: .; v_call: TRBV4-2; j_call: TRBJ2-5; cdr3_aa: CASSQDELAGQETQYF; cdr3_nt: TGTGCCAGCAGCCAAGATGAGCTAGCGGGTCAAGAGACCCAGTACTTC
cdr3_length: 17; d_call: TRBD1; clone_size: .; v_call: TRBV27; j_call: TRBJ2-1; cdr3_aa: CASSLGGGDRGRNEQFF; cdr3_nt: TGTGCCAGCAGTTTAGGCGGTGGGGACAGGGGGCGTAATGAGCAGTTCTTC
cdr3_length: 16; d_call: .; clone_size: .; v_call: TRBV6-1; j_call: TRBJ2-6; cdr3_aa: CASSGVHRSGANVLTF; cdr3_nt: TGTGCCAGCAGTGGAGTCCACCGCTCTGGGGCCAACGTCCTGACTTTC
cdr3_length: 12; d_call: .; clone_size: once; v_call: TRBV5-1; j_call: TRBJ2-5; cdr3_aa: CASRVEMETQYF; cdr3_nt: TGCGCCAGCAGAGTGGAGATGGAGACCCAGTACTTC
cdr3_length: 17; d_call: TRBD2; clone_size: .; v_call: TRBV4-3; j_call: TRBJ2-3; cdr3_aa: CASSQDPAGGGGDTQYF; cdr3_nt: TGCGCCAGCAGCCAAGATCCCGCGGGGGGCGGTGGAGATACGCAGTATTTT
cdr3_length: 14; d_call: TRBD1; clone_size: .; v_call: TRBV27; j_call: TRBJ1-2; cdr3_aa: CASRFSGTDYGYTF; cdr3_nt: TGTGCCAGCAGATTCTCCGGGACAGACTATGGCTACACCTTC
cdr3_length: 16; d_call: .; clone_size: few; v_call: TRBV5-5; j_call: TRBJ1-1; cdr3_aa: CASSLRRAGANTEAFF; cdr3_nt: TGTGCCAGCAGCTTGCGTCGGGCAGGGGCGAACACTGAAGCTTTCTTT
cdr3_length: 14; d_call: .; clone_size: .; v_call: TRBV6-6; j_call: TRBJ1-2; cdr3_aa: CASSTARRDYGYTF; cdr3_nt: TGTGCCAGCAGCACTGCTCGGAGGGACTATGGCTACACCTTC
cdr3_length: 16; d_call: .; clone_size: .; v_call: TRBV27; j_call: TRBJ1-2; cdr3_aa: CASSHTPAGTNYGYTF; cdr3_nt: TGTGCCAGCAGCCACACCCCCGCGGGAACTAACTATGGCTACACCTTC
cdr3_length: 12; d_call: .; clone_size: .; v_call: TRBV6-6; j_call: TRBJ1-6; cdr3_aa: CASSITDSPLHF; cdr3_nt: TGTGCCAGCAGCATAACGGATTCACCCCTCCACTTT
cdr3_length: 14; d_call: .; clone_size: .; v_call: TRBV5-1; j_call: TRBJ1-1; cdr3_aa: CASSTLPRNTEAFF; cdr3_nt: TGCGCCAGCAGCACCTTACCGAGGAACACTGAAGCTTTCTTT
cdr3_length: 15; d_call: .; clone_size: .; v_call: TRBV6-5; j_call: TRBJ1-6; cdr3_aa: CASSRGTDKGSPLHF; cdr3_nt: TGTGCCAGCAGCCGGGGGACGGATAAGGGGTCACCCCTCCACTTT
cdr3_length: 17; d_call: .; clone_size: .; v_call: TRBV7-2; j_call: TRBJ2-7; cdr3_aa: CASSEGPDGITAYEQYF; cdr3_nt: TGTGCCAGCAGTGAAGGGCCCGACGGGATTACAGCCTACGAGCAGTACTTC
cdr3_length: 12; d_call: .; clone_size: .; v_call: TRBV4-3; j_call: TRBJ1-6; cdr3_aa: CASSQDLRSLHF; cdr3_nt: TGCGCCAGCAGCCAAGATCTCCGGTCCCTCCACTTT
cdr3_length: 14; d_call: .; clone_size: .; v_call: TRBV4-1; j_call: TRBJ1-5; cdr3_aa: CASSQPPGNQPQHF; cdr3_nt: TGCGCCAGCAGCCAACCTCCAGGGAATCAGCCCCAGCATTTT
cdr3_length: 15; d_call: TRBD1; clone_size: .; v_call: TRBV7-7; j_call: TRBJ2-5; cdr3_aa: CASSLVQGVKETQYF; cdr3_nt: TGTGCTAGCAGCTTAGTACAGGGGGTAAAAGAGACCCAGTACTTC
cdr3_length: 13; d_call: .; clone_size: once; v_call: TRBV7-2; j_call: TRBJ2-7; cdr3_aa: CASSTYPTYEQYF; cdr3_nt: TGTGCCAGCAGCACATACCCCACCTACGAGCAGTACTTC